The 18 T cell receptor beta chains presented below share a single source sample, sequenced in a study of PD-1 blockade in classical Hodgkin lymphoma. Profiling relied on immunoSEQ multiplex PCR, and the TCRdb table lists in-frame clones only, not all of them. The profile shows around 42,000 clones, over 55% of them singletons. The patients all showed relapse after autologous stem cell transplantation, while their brentuximab vedotin exposure varied. The specimen comprised peripheral blood mononuclear cells (PBMCs), sampled at baseline. The source is a human donor with classical Hodgkin lymphoma.

The rearrangement joins TRBV6-5 to TRBJ2-7; TRBD2 matches at 7 bases. The CDR3 runs 11 residues. Trimming at V came to 4 bases and at J to 6 bases, leaving 0 bases not matched to a gene. CDR1 and CDR2 from the germline V gene are MNHEY and SVGAGI. DNA for the CDR3: TGTGCCAGCAGTTCGGGGGGCGAGCAGTACTTC. It specifies CASSSGGEQYF.

The chain joins TRBV21-1 to TRBJ2-1; the table's TRBD1 call for D was not verified on the DNA. TRBV21-1 represents a pseudogene. This CDR3 contains 12 residues. The CDR3 region is CASLAEDRNEFF. CDR3 sequence (DNA): TGTGCCAGCCTGGCGGAGGACAGAAATGAGTTCTTC.

This rearrangement joins TRBV2 to TRBJ1-6; D unclear. The CDR3 totals 12 residues. V was cut by 8 bases and J by 10 bases, with 12 bases left in between. Germline V gives CDR1 SNHLY, CDR2 FYNNEI. The DNA for the CDR3 is TGTGCCAGCTGGGCAGAAATCTCACCCCTCCACTTT. The encoded protein is CASWAEISPLHF.

The chain couples TRBV5-6 to TRBJ2-1, with 9 bases that match TRBD2. CDR1 is SGHDT, CDR2 YYEEEE, per germline. J was trimmed by 7 bases and V by 3 bases; bases with no gene match: 11. The CDR3 length is 16 residues. The chain's CDR3 is CASSSFSGGAGNEQFF. In DNA, the CDR3 is TGTGCCAGCAGCTCCTTTAGCGGGGGAGCGGGGAATGAGCAGTTCTTC.

The chain is built from TRBV27 and TRBJ2-3; D is undetermined. From germline, CDR1 is MNHEY and CDR2 SMNVEV (reference sequence). CDR3 size: 14 residues. Trimming removed 5 bases at V and 0 bases at J, with 9 bases between. The CDR3 is CASSPKTSTDTQYF. DNA of the CDR3: TGTGCCAGCAGTCCGAAAACTAGCACAGATACGCAGTATTTT.

The V gene is TRBV19, the J gene TRBJ2-7, with TRBD2 matching over 8 bases. Germline V gene sequence: CDR1 LNHDA, CDR2 SQIVND (reference sequence). The ends lost 2 bases at V and 4 bases at J; junction bases unmatched: 7. CDR3 length: 15 residues. The CDR3 nucleotides read TGTGCCAGTAGTATATTACTAGCGGATAGTTACGAGCAGTACTTC. It codes for CASSILLADSYEQYF.

The chain recombines TRBV6-1 with TRBJ2-7, with D perhaps matching TRBD1 or TRBD2 (6 bases each). Per germline, CDR1 MNHNS and CDR2 SASEGT. The CDR3 extends over 15 amino acids. Trimming took 2 bases from V and 3 from J, leaving 14 bases between them. CDR3 DNA: TGTGCCAGCAGTGAACGACTGGGGGGCCGCTACGAGCAGTACTTC. Its translation: CASSERLGGRYEQYF.

The rearrangement joins TRBV19 to TRBJ2-6, with a weak D call TRBD1 (6 bases). Between the trimmed V and J ends, which lost 8 bases and 0 bases, there was a span of 11 bases. The CDR3 length is 15 residues. In germline, CDR1 is LNHDA, CDR2 SQIVND (reference sequence). The CDR3 DNA reads TGTGCCAGTTCGGGACACACCTCTGGGGCCAACGTCCTGACTTTC. This codes for CASSGHTSGANVLTF. Supplemented by reference TRBV19 and TRBJ2-6, the full variable domain reads DGGITQSPKYLFRKEGQNVTLSCEQNLNHDAMYWYRQDPGQGLRLIYYSQIVNDFQKGDIAEGYSVSREKKESFPLTVTSAQKNPTAFYLCASSGHTSGANVLTFGAGSRLTVL.

The chain recombines TRBV7-2 with TRBJ2-1; no clear D. This CDR3 is 15 amino acids long. CDR1 SGHTA and CDR2 FQGNSA come from the germline V gene. V was trimmed by 2 bases and J by 5 bases, leaving 13 bases between them. The CDR3 reads CASSLLGSWDNEQFF. CDR3 nucleotide sequence: TGTGCCAGCAGCTTATTAGGCAGTTGGGACAATGAGCAGTTCTTC.

The rearrangement joins TRBV28 to TRBJ2-7, with 10 bases matching TRBD2. Germline-derived CDR1 and CDR2 are MDHEN and SYDVKM. This CDR3 spans 14 amino acids. The V and J ends lost 6 bases and 6 bases, in that order; junction bases with no gene match: 8. As DNA, the CDR3 is TGTGCCAGCAGGCCACTAGCGGGAACCGGCGAGCAGTACTTC. Its translation: CASRPLAGTGEQYF.

The chain carries TRBV2 and TRBJ1-5; D remains ambiguous. The CDR3 consists of 17 residues. V gave up 8 bases and J gave up 0 bases, with 20 bases separating them. Germline V lookup: CDR1 SNHLY, CDR2 FYNNEI. CDR3 region: CASVPGGGQYSNQPQHF. DNA for the CDR3: TGTGCCAGCGTGCCCGGAGGTGGTCAATATAGCAATCAGCCCCAGCATTTT.

The rearrangement links TRBV11-2 to TRBJ1-1; D possibly corresponds to TRBD1 (5 bases). Per germline, CDR1 SGHAT and CDR2 FQNNGV. The CDR3 extends over 14 amino acids. Trimming shortened V by 6 bases and J by 2 bases, and 13 bases separated the two germline ends. The CDR3 nucleotides read TGTGCCAGCAGGTTTTCGGGGACCAACACTGAAGCTTTCTTT. Translation gives CASRFSGTNTEAFF.

The gene calls are TRBV29-1 and TRBJ2-7, with 10 nucleotides matching TRBD1. The germline V gene encodes CDR1 SQVTM and CDR2 ANQGSEA. Losses at the gene ends were 7 bases for V and 4 bases for J; bases not matched to a gene: 10. There are 14 residues in the CDR3. The CDR3 reads CSADPTGGGYEQYF. The CDR3 DNA follows: TGCAGCGCTGACCCGACAGGGGGCGGGTACGAGCAGTACTTC.

This clone was observed a single time. The chain recombines TRBV7-2 with TRBJ2-1; 10 nucleotides agree with TRBD2. Looked up from germline, CDR1 is SGHTA and CDR2 is FQGNSA. Trimming at V came to 10 bases and at J to 6 bases, leaving 15 bases not matched to a gene. The CDR3 is made up of 16 amino acids. The CDR3 spells CATFALAGAFLNEQFF. DNA of the CDR3: TGTGCCACGTTTGCCCTAGCGGGGGCCTTCCTCAATGAGCAGTTCTTC.

The genes are TRBV29-1 and TRBJ1-3; no clear D. V was clipped by 4 bases and J by 4 bases, with 14 bases between them. Germline CDR1 SQVTM, CDR2 ANQGSEA. The length of the CDR3 is 14 residues. CDR3 bases: TGCAGCGTTGTAGGACTAGGGCTCGGAAACACCATATATTTT. Translation gives CSVVGLGLGNTIYF. Variable domain in full (rest from reference TRBV29-1 and TRBJ1-3): SAVISQKPSRDICQRGTSLTIQCQVDSQVTMMFWYRQQPGQSLTLIATANQGSEATYESGFVIDKFPISRPNLTFSTLTVSNMSPEDSSIYLCSVVGLGLGNTIYFGEGSWLTVV.

The chain carries TRBV10-3 and TRBJ2-7; 8 bases are a match to TRBD1. The CDR3 is 17 amino acids. The germline V gene has CDR1 ENHRY and CDR2 SYGVKD. J lost 3 bases, V lost 0 bases, and 10 bases had no gene match. The CDR3 bases are TGTGCCATCAGTGAGTCAAGAATCTGGACAGGGAGCTACGAGCAGTACTTC. It yields the protein CAISESRIWTGSYEQYF.

This clone was detected once. The genes are TRBV10-2 and TRBJ2-7; 9 positions agree with TRBD1. V was pared by 2 bases and J by 0 bases, with 5 bases of the junction left unmatched. The CDR3 is made up of 16 amino acids. Germline CDR1 reads WSHSY; CDR2 reads SAAADI. CDR3 sequence (DNA): TGCGCCAGCAGTGAGGTAGAGACAGGGGGCTCCTACGAGCAGTACTTC. It yields the protein CASSEVETGGSYEQYF.

The chain is built from TRBV5-5 and TRBJ2-7, with a weak D call TRBD1 (6 bases). V was trimmed by 4 bases and J by 3 bases, leaving 11 bases between them. CDR1 SGHKS and CDR2 YYEKEE come from the germline V gene (reference sequence). This CDR3 is built from 13 residues. CDR3 amino acids: CASSPEQGYEQYF. CDR3 in DNA: TGTGCCAGCAGCCCCGAACAGGGCTACGAGCAGTACTTC. Variable domain in full (rest from reference TRBV5-5 and TRBJ2-7): DAGVTQSPTHLIKTRGQQVTLRCSPISGHKSVSWYQQVLGQGPQFIFQYYEKEERGRGNFPDRFSARQFPNYSSELNVNALLLGDSALYLCASSPEQGYEQYFGPGTRLTVT.